Reported below is one T cell receptor (beta chain). Sequenced by immunoSEQ multiplex PCR; TCRdb stores in-frame clones only, minus some. The data show over 30,000 clones, roughly 91% seen once. This CDR3 is built from 13 residues. Trimming stripped 5 bases from V and 3 bases from J, with 9 bases between. Germline V gene sequence: CDR1 SGHRS, CDR2 YFSETQ. This specimen belongs to a study of blood T cell repertoires in COVID-19. Sequenced input: peripheral blood. The chain couples TRBV5-1 to TRBJ1-3; no reliable D call. The receptor was isolated from a man older than 75 with acute or convalescent COVID-19. The CDR3 is CASRVRNGNTIYF. As DNA, the CDR3 is TGCGCCAGCAGAGTGAGGAATGGAAACACCATATATTTT.